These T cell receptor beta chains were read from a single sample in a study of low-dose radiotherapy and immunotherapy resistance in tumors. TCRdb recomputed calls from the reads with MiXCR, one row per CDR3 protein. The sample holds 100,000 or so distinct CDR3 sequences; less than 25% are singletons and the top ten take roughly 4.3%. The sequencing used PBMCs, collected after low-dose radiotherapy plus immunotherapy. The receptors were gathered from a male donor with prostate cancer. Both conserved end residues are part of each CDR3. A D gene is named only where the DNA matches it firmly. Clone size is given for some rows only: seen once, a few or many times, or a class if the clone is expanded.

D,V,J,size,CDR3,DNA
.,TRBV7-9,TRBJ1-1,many,CASSSSQGIAEAFF,TGTGCCAGCAGTTCATCCCAGGGGATCGCTGAAGCTTTCTTT
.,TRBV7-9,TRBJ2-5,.,CASSSSATQYF,TGTGCCAGCAGCTCCAGCGCGACCCAGTACTTC
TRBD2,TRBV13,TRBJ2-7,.,CASSRKPGLAGLSSYEQYF,TGTGCCAGCAGCCGGAAGCCGGGACTAGCGGGGTTAAGCTCCTACGAGCAGTACTTC
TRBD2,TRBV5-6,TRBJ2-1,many,CASSVINGGAGGDEQFF,TGTGCCAGCAGCGTGATAAACGGGGGGGCCGGAGGCGATGAGCAGTTCTTC
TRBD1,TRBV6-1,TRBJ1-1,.,CASWTGMNTEAFF,TGTGCCAGCTGGACAGGCATGAACACTGAAGCTTTCTTT
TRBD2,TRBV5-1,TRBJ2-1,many,CASSLAPHGLAGGQSSYNEQFF,TGCGCCAGCAGCTTGGCGCCTCATGGACTAGCGGGGGGGCAGAGCTCCTACAATGAGCAGTTCTTC
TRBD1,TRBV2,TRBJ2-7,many,CASSLEGAGTGRHEQYF,TGTGCCAGCTCATTGGAGGGGGCCGGGACAGGGAGACACGAGCAGTACTTC
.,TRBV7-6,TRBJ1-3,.,CASSPLGQGVNTIYF,TGTGCCAGCAGTCCTCTAGGGCAAGGTGTCAACACCATATATTTT
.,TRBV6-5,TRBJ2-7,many,CASSDGTYEQYF,TGTGCCAGCAGCGACGGTACCTACGAGCAGTACTTC
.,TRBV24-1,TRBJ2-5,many,CASSRNGTAPGRETQYF,TGTGCCTCCTCGCGTAATGGGACGGCCCCAGGGAGGGAGACCCAGTACTTC
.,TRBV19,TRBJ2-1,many,CASPLPRGPTYNEQFF,TGTGCCAGCCCGCTTCCCCGGGGGCCCACCTACAATGAGCAGTTCTTC
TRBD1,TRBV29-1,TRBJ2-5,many,CSVDGPRTGVETQYF,TGCAGCGTTGACGGCCCGAGGACAGGGGTGGAGACCCAGTACTTC
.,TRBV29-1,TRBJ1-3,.,CSVGIRGDVSGNTIYF,TGCAGCGTTGGGATCCGAGGGGACGTTTCTGGAAACACCATATATTTT
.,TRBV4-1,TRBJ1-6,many,CASSQDRASRSPLHF,TGCGCCAGCAGCCAAGACAGAGCATCTCGGTCACCCCTCCACTTT
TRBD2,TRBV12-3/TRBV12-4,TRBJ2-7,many,CASSLGGGASEQYF,TGTGCCAGCAGTTTAGGCGGGGGGGCATCCGAGCAGTACTTC